This section outlines one T cell receptor beta chain sequence together with its context. The data are from a study of blood T cell repertoires in COVID-19. Whole-study context: The United States, Italy and Spain supplied acute and convalescent COVID-19 samples. Sample material is recorded as cDNA or gDNA derived from T cells, B-cell-depleted T cells, or PBMCs.

The CDR3 sequence is 14 residues long. Trimming stripped 4 bases from V and 7 bases from J, with 13 bases between. Germline V gene lookup returns CDR1 SGHTA and CDR2 FQGNSA. Per the authors' pipeline: The assay estimated nucleated cells by amplifying reference gene primers. The repertoire was sequenced with immunoSEQ multiplex PCR; TCRdb's copy has only in-frame clones and lacks some. The DNA gave D and trimming, while V, J and clone size come from that table. The table records around 140,000 clones, around 80% of them present only once. Clinical history as reported by participants underpinned cohort assignment.

The receptor comes from a man aged 35-49 years with acute COVID-19. The V call is TRBV7-2, the J call TRBJ1-4; D is ambiguous. Sequenced: PBMCs or T cells enriched from blood (not recorded which). CDR3 region: CASSSYGEGEKLFF. CDR3 nucleotide sequence: TGTGCCAGCAGCTCATACGGGGAGGGTGAAAAACTGTTTTTT.